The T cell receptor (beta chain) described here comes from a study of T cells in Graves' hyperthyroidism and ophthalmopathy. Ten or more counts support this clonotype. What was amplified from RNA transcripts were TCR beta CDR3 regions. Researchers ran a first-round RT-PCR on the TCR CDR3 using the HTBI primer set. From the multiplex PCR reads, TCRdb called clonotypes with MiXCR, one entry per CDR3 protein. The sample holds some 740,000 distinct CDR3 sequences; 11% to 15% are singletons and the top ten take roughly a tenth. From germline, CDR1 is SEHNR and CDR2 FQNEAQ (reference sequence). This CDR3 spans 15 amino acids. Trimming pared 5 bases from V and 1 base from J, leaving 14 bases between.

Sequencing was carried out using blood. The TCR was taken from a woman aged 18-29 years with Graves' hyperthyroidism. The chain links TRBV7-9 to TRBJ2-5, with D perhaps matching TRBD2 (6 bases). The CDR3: CASSPTGSSQETQYF. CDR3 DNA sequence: TGTGCCAGCAGCCCCACCGGGAGCAGCCAAGAGACCCAGTACTTC. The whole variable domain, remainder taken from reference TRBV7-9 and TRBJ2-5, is DTGVSQNPRHKITKRGQNVTFRCDPISEHNRLYWYRQTLGQGPEFLTYFQNEAQLEKSRLLSDRFSAERPKGSFSTLEIQRTEQGDSAMYLCASSPTGSSQETQYFGPGTRLLVL.